A single sample is the source of the 19 T cell receptor beta chains below, sequenced in a study of lymphopenia after photon versus proton radiotherapy. TCRdb keeps only in-frame clones here, not all; method: immunoSEQ multiplex PCR. The sample contains 9,500 to 15,000 clones, around 92% of which appear only once. The sample here was peripheral blood, taken from a patient treated with proton-based radiotherapy. These receptors all stem from a man aged 55 to 70 with pancreatic cancer.

J is TRBJ2-7 and V is TRBV15; D is possibly TRBD1 or TRBD2 (6 bases each). V lost 0 bases and J 0 bases, leaving 12 bases between the germline ends. CDR1 is LNHNV and CDR2 is YYDKDF in the germline V gene (reference sequence). This CDR3 has 16 residues. In DNA, the CDR3 is TGTGCCACCAGCAGAGACGTGGCGGGACACTCCTACGAGCAGTACTTC. Its protein is CATSRDVAGHSYEQYF.

A word on this clone: The CDR3 does not close with the conserved phenylalanine or tryptophan, likely indicating a read error. No DNA is shown, since the ends of the CDR3 on it are uncertain; the CDR3 is the one TCRdb lists. V is TRBV10-2 and J is TRBJ1-1; TRBD1 is the table's D call, not checked against the DNA. The CDR3 is made up of 12 amino acids, end residues included. Per germline, CDR1 WSHSY and CDR2 SAAADI. CDR3 sequence reads: CASTTGGGLRFV.

There are a few counts of this clone. The sample has other DNA sequences that encode this CDR3 too. The chain has TRBV30 and TRBJ1-1; unclear D gene. In germline, CDR1 is GTSNPN, CDR2 SVGIG (reference sequence). This CDR3 comprises 13 residues. V was shortened by 6 bases and J by 2 bases, with 13 bases between the two germline ends. CDR3 residues: CACLTRRNTEAFF. CDR3 bases: TGTGCCTGCTTGACGAGGCGAAACACTGAAGCTTTCTTT.

The chain links TRBV6-1 to TRBJ2-7, with a tentative D call TRBD2 (6 bases). Between the trimmed V and J ends, which lost 7 bases and 7 bases, there was a span of 17 bases. The CDR3 covers 13 residues. Germline assignment: CDR1 MNHNS and CDR2 SASEGT. The CDR3 reads CASTLTGSGEQYF. The CDR3 DNA reads as TGTGCCAGCACCTTGACCGGGAGTGGTGAGCAGTACTTC.

This clone has a handful of counts. This sequence joins TRBV7-6 and TRBJ2-6, with D possibly TRBD2 on 6 matching bases. The V gene lost 1 base and the J gene lost 2 bases, with 9 bases spanning the gap. Germline CDR1 SGHVS, CDR2 FNYEAQ. The CDR3 runs to 16 residues. The CDR3 region has the DNA TGTGCCAGCAGCTTAGTCGGGGGTGCTGGGGCCAACGTCCTGACTTTC. Amino acids: CASSLVGGAGANVLTF.

This chain uses TRBV7-2 with TRBJ2-3; 10 bases align to TRBD2. CDR3 length equals 16 residues. The germline V gene has CDR1 SGHTA and CDR2 FQGNSA. V lost 5 bases to trimming and J lost 3 bases; unmatched junction nucleotides: 8. The CDR3 DNA reads as TGTGCCAGCAGCCCCACCGGGACTAGCGCTACAGATACGCAGTATTTT. Its protein product is CASSPTGTSATDTQYF.

This clone was picked up one time. The chain uses TRBV2 and TRBJ1-1, with 8 bases fitting TRBD1. The CDR3 sequence is 12 residues long. The germline CDR1 and CDR2 sequences are SNHLY and FYNNEI. This chain's CDR3 is CADRAGGTEAFF. The DNA of the CDR3 is TGTGCGGACAGGGCGGGGGGTACTGAAGCTTTCTTT.

This chain joins TRBV5-4 and TRBJ2-4; perhaps TRBD1 as D (5 bases). The V gene lost 0 bases and the J gene lost 0 bases, with 10 bases spanning the gap. In germline, CDR1 is SGHNT, CDR2 YYREEE (reference sequence). This CDR3 contains 16 residues. Here the CDR3 DNA reads TGTGCCAGCAGCTTGGAGCCAGGGCTAGCCAAAAACATTCAGTACTTC. Protein: CASSLEPGLAKNIQYF. Together with reference TRBV5-4 and TRBJ2-4, the CDR3 gives the full variable domain: ETGVTQSPTHLIKTRGQQVTLRCSSQSGHNTVSWYQQALGQGPQFIFQYYREEENGRGNFPPRFSGLQFPNYSSELNVNALELDDSALYLCASSLEPGLAKNIQYFGAGTRLSVL.

This chain joins TRBV7-2 and TRBJ2-1, with D unclear. Deletions cut 3 bases from V and 1 base from J, with 10 bases between. The CDR3 runs to 15 residues. The germline CDR1 and CDR2 sequences are SGHTA and FQGNSA. CDR3 protein: CASSLSPGSYNEQFF. CDR3 nucleotides: TGTGCCAGCAGCTTGAGCCCAGGTTCCTACAATGAGCAGTTCTTC.

The chain links TRBV28 to TRBJ2-3; perhaps TRBD2 as D (6 bases). Trimming stripped 10 bases from V and 1 base from J, with 15 bases between. This CDR3 is built from 14 residues. Germline CDR1 MDHEN, CDR2 SYDVKM. In DNA, the CDR3 is TGTGCCATTCCCGGGAGTCTGGGCACAGATACGCAGTATTTT. As protein: CAIPGSLGTDTQYF.

CDR3 protein: CASSSRESGAYEQYF. As DNA, the CDR3 is TGTGCCAGCAGCTCGCGGGAGAGCGGGGCCTACGAGCAGTACTTC. This chain connects TRBV11-1 to TRBJ2-7; 7 bases line up with TRBD2. Germline V gene lookup returns CDR1 SGHAT and CDR2 FQDESV (reference sequence). The CDR3 length is 15 residues. V dropped 4 bases and J dropped 2; count of bases not matched to a gene: 8.

The gene calls are TRBV4-2 and TRBJ1-3, with 10 nucleotides matching TRBD1. V lost 0 bases and J lost 0; bases outside the gene matches: 14. The CDR3 is made up of 21 amino acids. Germline CDR1 and CDR2: LGHNA and YNFKEQ. CDR3 DNA: TGTGCCAGCAGCCAAGAATTCACGGGACAGGGGCGCATCAGCTCTGGAAACACCATATATTTT. Encoded protein: CASSQEFTGQGRISSGNTIYF.

The chain combines TRBV7-2 with TRBJ2-1, with 7 bases that match TRBD1. Germline V gene sequence: CDR1 SGHTA, CDR2 FQGNSA. The V and J ends lost 5 bases and 2 bases, in that order; junction bases with no gene match: 6. This CDR3 contains 15 residues. The CDR3 region is CASSRAQGAYNEQFF. The CDR3 region has the DNA TGTGCCAGCAGCCGTGCCCAGGGGGCCTACAATGAGCAGTTCTTC. The full variable domain, its missing parts supplied by reference TRBV7-2 and TRBJ2-1, is GAGVSQSPSNKVTEKGKDVELRCDPISGHTALYWYRQSLGQGLEFLIYFQGNSAPDKSGLPSDRFSAERTGGSVSTLTIQRTQQEDSAVYLCASSRAQGAYNEQFFGPGTRLTVL.

The chain carries TRBV4-1 and TRBJ2-1; D remains unclear. V was cut by 1 base and J by 9 bases, with 16 bases left in between. The CDR3 is 15 amino acids. Germline CDR1 is MGHRA and CDR2 is YSYEKL. The CDR3 coding sequence is TGCGCCAGCAGCCAAGTAGTGAAAAGGCAAAGTGAGCAGTTCTTC. This gives the protein CASSQVVKRQSEQFF.

The chain combines TRBV9 with TRBJ2-1, with TRBD2 as a possible D gene (5 bases). The CDR3 covers 16 residues. Germline values: CDR1 SGDLS, CDR2 YYNGEE. The V end was cut by 4 bases, the J end by 0 bases, with 14 bases between. As DNA, the CDR3 is TGTGCCAGCAGCCCTGAGGGATTCGGCTCCTACAATGAGCAGTTCTTC. Amino acids: CASSPEGFGSYNEQFF. Variable domain in full (rest from reference TRBV9 and TRBJ2-1): DSGVTQTPKHLITATGQRVTLRCSPRSGDLSVYWYQQSLDQGLQFLIQYYNGEERAKGNILERFSAQQFPDLHSELNLSSLELGDSALYFCASSPEGFGSYNEQFFGPGTRLTVL.

The chain couples TRBV28 to TRBJ2-3; TRBD2 matches at 11 bases. The CDR3 has 14 amino acids. The ends lost 10 bases at V and 3 bases at J; junction bases unmatched: 6. CDR1 and CDR2 from the germline V gene are MDHEN and SYDVKM. The CDR3 sequence: CATLLAGETDTQYF. The CDR3 DNA reads TGTGCCACCCTACTAGCGGGAGAAACAGATACGCAGTATTTT. The full variable domain, with the rest looked up from reference TRBV28 and TRBJ2-3, is DVKVTQSSRYLVKRTGEKVFLECVQDMDHENMFWYRQDPGLGLRLIYFSYDVKMKEKGDIPEGYSVSREKKERFSLILESASTNQTSMYLCATLLAGETDTQYFGPGTRLTVL.

The rearrangement joins TRBV28 to TRBJ1-2; D unclear. Trimming removed 3 bases at V and 8 bases at J, with 13 bases between. CDR1 is MDHEN and CDR2 is SYDVKM in the germline V gene. The CDR3 totals 13 residues. The CDR3 nucleotides are TGTGCCAGCAGTTTTGGTACCAATGGCGGCTACACCTTC. Amino acids: CASSFGTNGGYTF.

The V gene is TRBV9, the J gene TRBJ1-2; D not certain. The CDR3 contains 15 residues. The V end was cut by 3 bases, the J end by 5 bases, with 17 bases between. CDR1 SGDLS and CDR2 YYNGEE come from the germline V gene. The CDR3 reads CASSASKGFGYGYTF. CDR3 DNA: TGTGCCAGCAGCGCTAGTAAGGGTTTTGGTTATGGCTACACCTTC.

The V and J genes are TRBV7-2 and TRBJ2-7, with a weak D call TRBD2 (6 bases). CDR3 length: 13 amino acids. Germline values: CDR1 SGHTA, CDR2 FQGNSA. Trimming took 3 bases from V and 7 from J, leaving 13 bases between them. DNA of the CDR3: TGTGCCAGCAGCTTCGGGACTCTAGAGGAGCAGTACTTC. This codes for CASSFGTLEEQYF.